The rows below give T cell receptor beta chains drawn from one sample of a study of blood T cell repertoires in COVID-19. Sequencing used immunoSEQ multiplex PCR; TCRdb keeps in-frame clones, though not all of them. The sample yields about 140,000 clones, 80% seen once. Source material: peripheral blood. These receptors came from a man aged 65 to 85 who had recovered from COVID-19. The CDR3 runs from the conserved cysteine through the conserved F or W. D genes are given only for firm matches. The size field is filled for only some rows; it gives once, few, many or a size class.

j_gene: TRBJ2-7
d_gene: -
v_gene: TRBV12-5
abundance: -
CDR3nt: TGTGCTAGTGGTTTGTGGACTGCGGGCTCCTACGAGCAGTACTTC
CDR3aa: CASGLWTAGSYEQYF

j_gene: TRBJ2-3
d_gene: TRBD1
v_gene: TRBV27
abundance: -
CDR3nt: TGTGCCAGCAGTTTATTGGGGGACAGGGGCACAGATACGCAGTATTTT
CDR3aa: CASSLLGDRGTDTQYF

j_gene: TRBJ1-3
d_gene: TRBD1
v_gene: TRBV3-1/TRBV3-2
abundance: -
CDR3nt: TGTGCCAGCAGCCGCAGACAGGGTACCTCTGGAAACACCATATATTTT
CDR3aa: CASSRRQGTSGNTIYF

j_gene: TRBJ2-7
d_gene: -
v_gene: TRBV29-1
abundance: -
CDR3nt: TGCAGCGTCGCTCATGGGGGGGCCTCCTACGAGCAGTACTTC
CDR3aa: CSVAHGGASYEQYF

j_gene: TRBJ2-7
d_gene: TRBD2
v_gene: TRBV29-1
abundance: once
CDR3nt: TGCAGCGCCGCCGGGACTAGCGGGGAGCAGTACTTC
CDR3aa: CSAAGTSGEQYF

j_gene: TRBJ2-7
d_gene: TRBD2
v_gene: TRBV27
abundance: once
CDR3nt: TGTGCCAGCAGTTTAAGGTCTAGCGGGGCCGCTTACGAGCAGTACTTC
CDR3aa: CASSLRSSGAAYEQYF

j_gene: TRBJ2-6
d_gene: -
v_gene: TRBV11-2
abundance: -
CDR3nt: TGTGCCAGCAGCTTCTTCCCGTCCTCTGGGGCCAACGTCCTGACTTTC
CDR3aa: CASSFFPSSGANVLTF

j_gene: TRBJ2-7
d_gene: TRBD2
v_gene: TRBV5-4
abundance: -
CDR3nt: TGTGCCAGCAGCTTGGGACTAGCGGGACGGTACGAGCAGTACTTC
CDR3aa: CASSLGLAGRYEQYF

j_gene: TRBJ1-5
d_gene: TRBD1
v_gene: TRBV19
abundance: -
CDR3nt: TGTGCCAGTAGTGCCCGGACAGGGCCGGGTCAGCCCCAGCATTTT
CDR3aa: CASSARTGPGQPQHF

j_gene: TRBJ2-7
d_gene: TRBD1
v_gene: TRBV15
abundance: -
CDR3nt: TGTGCCACCAGCAGAGATAAGGGGACAGGGTCCTACGAGCAGTACTTC
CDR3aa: CATSRDKGTGSYEQYF

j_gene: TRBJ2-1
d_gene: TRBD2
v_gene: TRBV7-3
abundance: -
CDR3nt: TGTGCCAGCAGCTTCCTAGCGGGGTCGTACAATGAGCAGTTCTTC
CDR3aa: CASSFLAGSYNEQFF

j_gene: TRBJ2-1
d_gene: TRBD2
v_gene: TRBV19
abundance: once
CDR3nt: TGTGCCAGTAGATCTTCGGGCTCGGGGGGGACTGAGCAGTTCTTC
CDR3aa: CASRSSGSGGTEQFF

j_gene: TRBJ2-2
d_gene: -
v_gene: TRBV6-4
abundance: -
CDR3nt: TGTGCCAGCAGTGACAGCTTCACCGGGGAGCTGTTTTTT
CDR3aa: CASSDSFTGELFF

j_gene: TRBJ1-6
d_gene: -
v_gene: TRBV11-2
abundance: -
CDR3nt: TGTGCCAGTTCGGGGCGGGGCGAAAATTCACCCCTCCACTTT
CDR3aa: CASSGRGENSPLHF

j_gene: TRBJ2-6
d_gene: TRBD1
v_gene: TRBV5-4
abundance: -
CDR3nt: TGTGCCAGCAACGACAGGGCGATTGACGTCCTGACTTTC
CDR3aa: CASNDRAIDVLTF

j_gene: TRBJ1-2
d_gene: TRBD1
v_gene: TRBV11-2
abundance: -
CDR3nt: TGTGCCAGCAGCCCAGGGACAGCATATGGCTACACCTTC
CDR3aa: CASSPGTAYGYTF

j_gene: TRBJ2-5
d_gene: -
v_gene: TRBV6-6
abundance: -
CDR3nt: TGTGCCAGCCGAAAGGGAGAGGGTGGCGAGACCCAGTACTTC
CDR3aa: CASRKGEGGETQYF

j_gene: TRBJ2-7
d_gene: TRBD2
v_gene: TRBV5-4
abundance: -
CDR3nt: TGTGCCAGCAGCAATAGCGGGTACGAGCAGTACTTC
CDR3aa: CASSNSGYEQYF

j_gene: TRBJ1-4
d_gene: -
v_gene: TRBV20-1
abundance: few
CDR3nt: TGCAGTGCTATGTATAGTGAAAAACTGTTTTTT
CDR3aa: CSAMYSEKLFF

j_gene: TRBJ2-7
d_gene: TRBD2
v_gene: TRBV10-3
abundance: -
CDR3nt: TGTGCCATCAGTGAGTCGGCACGGACTAGCGGTTCCTACGAGCAGTACTTC
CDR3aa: CAISESARTSGSYEQYF

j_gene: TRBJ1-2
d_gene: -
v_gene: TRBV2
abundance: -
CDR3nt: TGTGCCAGCAGTGAGCGGGGCTATGGCTACACCTTC
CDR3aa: CASSERGYGYTF

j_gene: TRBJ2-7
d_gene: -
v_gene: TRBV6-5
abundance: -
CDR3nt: TGTGCCAGCAGTTACACACGACAGGACGAGCAGTACTTC
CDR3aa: CASSYTRQDEQYF

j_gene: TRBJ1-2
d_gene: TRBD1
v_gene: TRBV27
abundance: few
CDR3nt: TGTGCCAGCAGTTCCGGGACAGGGTACCGCAAGGGCTACACCTTC
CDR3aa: CASSSGTGYRKGYTF

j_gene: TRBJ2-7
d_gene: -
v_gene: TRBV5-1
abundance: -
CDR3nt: TGCGCCAGCAGCCCCGGACAGACCTTGGGGCAGTACTTC
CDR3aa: CASSPGQTLGQYF

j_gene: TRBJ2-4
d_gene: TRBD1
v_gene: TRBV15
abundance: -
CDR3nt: TGTGCCACCAGCAGAGATCATAGGGACAGGGTTAATTTGGAAAACATTCAGTACTTC
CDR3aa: CATSRDHRDRVNLENIQYF

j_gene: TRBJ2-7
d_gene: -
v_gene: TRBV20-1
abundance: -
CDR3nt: TGCAGTGCTAGAGACTTCTACGAGCAGTACTTC
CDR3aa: CSARDFYEQYF

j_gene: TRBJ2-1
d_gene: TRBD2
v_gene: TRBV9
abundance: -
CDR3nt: TGTGCCAGCAACCCTAGCGGGAGTAACTACAATGAGCAGTTCTTC
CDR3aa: CASNPSGSNYNEQFF

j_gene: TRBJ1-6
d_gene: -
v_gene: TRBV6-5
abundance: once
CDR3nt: TGTGCCAGCAGTTACCCCGGGGGACCCCTCCACTTT
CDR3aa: CASSYPGGPLHF

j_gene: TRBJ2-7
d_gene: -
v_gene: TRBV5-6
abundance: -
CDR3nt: TGTGCCAGCAGCCAAGACAGAAGGGTGGCGTACGAGCAGTACTTC
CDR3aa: CASSQDRRVAYEQYF

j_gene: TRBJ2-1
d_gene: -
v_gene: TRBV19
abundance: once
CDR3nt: TGTGCCAGTCACGACAGGAGCTCCTACAATGAGCAGTTCTTC
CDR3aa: CASHDRSSYNEQFF

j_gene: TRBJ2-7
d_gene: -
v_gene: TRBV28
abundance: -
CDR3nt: TGTGCCAGTTCGGGGGGCAATCGGTACGAGCAGTACTTC
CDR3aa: CASSGGNRYEQYF

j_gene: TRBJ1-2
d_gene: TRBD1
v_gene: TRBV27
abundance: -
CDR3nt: TGTGCCAGCAGCTTGGTTACCTCGACAGGGGGCTACGGCTATGGCTACACCTTC
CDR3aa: CASSLVTSTGGYGYGYTF

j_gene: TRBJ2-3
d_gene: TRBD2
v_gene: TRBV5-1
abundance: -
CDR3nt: TGCGCCAGCAGCTTACTAGCGGGAGGGCCGGTTGATACGCAGTATTTT
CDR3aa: CASSLLAGGPVDTQYF

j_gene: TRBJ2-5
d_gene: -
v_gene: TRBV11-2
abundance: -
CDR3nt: TGTGCCAGCAGCTTAGTGGGGAGCTGGGTTTACGAGACCCAGTACTTC
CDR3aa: CASSLVGSWVYETQYF

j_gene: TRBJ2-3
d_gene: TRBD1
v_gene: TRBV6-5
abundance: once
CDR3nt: TGTGCCAGCAGTTATCGGACAGGGGGCGAGGATACGCAGTATTTT
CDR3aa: CASSYRTGGEDTQYF

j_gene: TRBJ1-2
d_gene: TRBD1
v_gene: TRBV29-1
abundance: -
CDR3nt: TGCAGCGTAGGACAGGGCACCAACTATGGCTACACCTTC
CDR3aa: CSVGQGTNYGYTF

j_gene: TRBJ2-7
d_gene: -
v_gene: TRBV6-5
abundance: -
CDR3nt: TGTGCCAGCAGACTTCATCCCTCCGAGCAGTACTTC
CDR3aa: CASRLHPSEQYF

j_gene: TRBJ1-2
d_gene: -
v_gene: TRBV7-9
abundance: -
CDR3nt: TGTGCCAGCAGCCCCACCCGTCGGGGTAAGGACCATGGCTACACCTTC
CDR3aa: CASSPTRRGKDHGYTF

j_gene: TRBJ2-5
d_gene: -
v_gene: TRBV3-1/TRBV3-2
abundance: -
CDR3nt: TGTGCCAGCAACCCGGACACGGGAGCGGAGACCCAGTACTTC
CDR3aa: CASNPDTGAETQYF

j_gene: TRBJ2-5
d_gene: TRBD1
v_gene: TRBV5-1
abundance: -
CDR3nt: TGCGCCAGCAGCTCAGGACAGGGAACACAAGAGACCCAGTACTTC
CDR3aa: CASSSGQGTQETQYF

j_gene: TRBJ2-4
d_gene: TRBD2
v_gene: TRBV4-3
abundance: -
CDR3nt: TGCGCCAGCAGCCAAGGGGTTGCGGGAGTTGACATTCAGTACTTC
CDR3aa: CASSQGVAGVDIQYF

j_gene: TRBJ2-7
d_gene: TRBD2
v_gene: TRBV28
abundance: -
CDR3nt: TGTGCCAGCAGTTTTAGACTAGCGGCAAACGAGCAGTACTTC
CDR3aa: CASSFRLAANEQYF

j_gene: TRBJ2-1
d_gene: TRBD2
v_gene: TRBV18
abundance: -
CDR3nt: TGTGCCAGCTCACTGGGACTAGCGGAATACAATGAGCAGTTCTTC
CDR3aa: CASSLGLAEYNEQFF

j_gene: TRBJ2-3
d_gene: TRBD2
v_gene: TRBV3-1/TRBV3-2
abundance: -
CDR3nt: TGTGCCAGCAGCCCCGGGACTAGAGGGTCCACAGATACGCAGTATTTT
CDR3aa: CASSPGTRGSTDTQYF

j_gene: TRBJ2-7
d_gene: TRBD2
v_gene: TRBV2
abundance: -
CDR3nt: TGTGCCAGCAGAGGTAGCGGGATTCGGGGCGAGCAGTACTTC
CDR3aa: CASRGSGIRGEQYF

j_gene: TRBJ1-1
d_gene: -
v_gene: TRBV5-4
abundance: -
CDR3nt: TGTGCCAGCAGCCCCAGGGACACTGAAGCTTTCTTT
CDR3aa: CASSPRDTEAFF

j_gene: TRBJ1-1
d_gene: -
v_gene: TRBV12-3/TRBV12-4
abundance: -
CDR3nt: TGTGCCAGCAGTTTAGACAGGGACCCTGAAGCTTTCTTT
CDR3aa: CASSLDRDPEAFF

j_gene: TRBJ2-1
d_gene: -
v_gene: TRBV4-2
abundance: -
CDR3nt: TGTGCCAGCAGCCAAGATCCGGGCTCCTACAATGAGCAGTTCTTC
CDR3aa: CASSQDPGSYNEQFF

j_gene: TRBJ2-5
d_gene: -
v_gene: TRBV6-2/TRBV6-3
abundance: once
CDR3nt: TGTGCCAGCAGTTATCGAGGGCGGGTTGATGACCAAGAGACCCAGTACTTC
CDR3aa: CASSYRGRVDDQETQYF

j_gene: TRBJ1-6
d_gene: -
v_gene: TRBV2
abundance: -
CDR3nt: TGTGCCAGCACAAGGGAGAGTAATTCACCCCTCCACTTT
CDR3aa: CASTRESNSPLHF